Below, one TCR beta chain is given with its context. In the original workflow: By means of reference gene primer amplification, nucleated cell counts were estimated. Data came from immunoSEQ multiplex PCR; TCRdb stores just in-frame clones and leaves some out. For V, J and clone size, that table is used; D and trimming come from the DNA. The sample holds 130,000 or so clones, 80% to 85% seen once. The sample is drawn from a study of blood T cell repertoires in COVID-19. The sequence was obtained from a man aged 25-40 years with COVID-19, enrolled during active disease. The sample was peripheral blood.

CDR3: CASSPLGGENSPLHF. In nucleotides, the CDR3 is TGTGCCAGCAGTCCCCTTGGAGGCGAAAATTCACCCCTCCACTTT. The V call is TRBV28, the J call TRBJ1-6; D call uncertain. The CDR3 totals 15 residues. V was trimmed by 5 bases and J by 7 bases, leaving 15 bases between them. Germline V gene data show CDR1 as MDHEN and CDR2 as SYDVKM.